At least ten counts were recorded for the clone carrying this TCR beta chain. The antigen is undetermined. V lost 1 base to trimming and J lost 8 bases, with 11 bases between them. This CDR3 spans 14 amino acids. TCRdb re-derived calls from the RT-PCR reads in MiXCR, one entry per CDR3 protein. The data hold more than 250,000 distinct CDR3 sequences, with just over 20% observed a single time. The sample comes from a study of response to subunit inactivated influenza vaccine. General study points: It was suggested by the authors that few new T cells are recruited by each seasonal influenza vaccination.

This TCR came from a man aged 50-75 years who received an inactivated influenza vaccine. The starting material was PBMCs from blood, obtained about 20 months after vaccination. The chain joins TRBV12-3 or TRBV12-4 to TRBJ1-4; perhaps TRBD1 as D (5 bases). The CDR3 bases are TGTGCCAGCAGTTTAGGAGGGGTTCGGGAAAAACTGTTTTTT. The encoded protein is CASSLGGVREKLFF.